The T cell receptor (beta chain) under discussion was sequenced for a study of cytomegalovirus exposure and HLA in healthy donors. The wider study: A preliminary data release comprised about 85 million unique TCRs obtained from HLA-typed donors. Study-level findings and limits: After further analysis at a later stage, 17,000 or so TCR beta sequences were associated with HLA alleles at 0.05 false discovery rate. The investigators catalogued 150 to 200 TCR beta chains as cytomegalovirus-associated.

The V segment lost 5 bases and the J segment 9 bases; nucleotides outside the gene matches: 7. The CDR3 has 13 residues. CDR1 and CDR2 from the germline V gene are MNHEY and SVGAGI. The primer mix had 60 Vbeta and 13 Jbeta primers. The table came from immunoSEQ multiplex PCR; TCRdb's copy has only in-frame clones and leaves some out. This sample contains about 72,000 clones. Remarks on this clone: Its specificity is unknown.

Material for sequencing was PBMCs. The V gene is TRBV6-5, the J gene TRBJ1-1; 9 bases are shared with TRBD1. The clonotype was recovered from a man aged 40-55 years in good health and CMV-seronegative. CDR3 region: CASSRDRVGQAFF. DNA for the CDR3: TGTGCCAGCAGTCGGGACAGGGTGGGACAAGCTTTCTTT.